Listed below are T cell receptor beta chains from one sample, sequenced in a study of T-cell reconstitution after alpha-beta-depleted transplantation in children. TCRdb analysed the PCR reads with MiXCR anew, one entry per CDR3 protein. The data contain roughly 340,000 distinct CDR3 sequences, under 20% of them seen just once; the ten biggest clones take up roughly two fifths. The sample in question was PBMCs, mostly from graft donor cells, obtained 360 days after TCRalphabeta/CD19-depleted stem cell transplant. The receptors here all came from a male patient aged 2-9 years who had a stem cell transplant for acute lymphoblastic leukemia, so the T cells may come from the graft donor. Each CDR3 is given with its conserved first and last residue. D genes are given only for firm matches. Clone sizes are given selectively: once, few, many, or a class where the clone is expanded.

clone size,V gene,D gene,J gene,CDR3 DNA,CDR3 protein
few,TRBV29-1,TRBD2,TRBJ2-5,TGCAGCGTTGGGGAGCGGGGACGGTCACAAGAGACCCAGTACTTC,CSVGERGRSQETQYF
.,TRBV6-1,.,TRBJ1-1,TGTGCCAGCAGCCGACTTTGGATGAACACTGAAGCTTTCTTT,CASSRLWMNTEAFF
many,TRBV28,.,TRBJ2-2,TGTGCCAGCAGTCAGAGGGTGTGGGCGAACACCGGGGAGCTGTTTTTT,CASSQRVWANTGELFF
few,TRBV29-1,TRBD2,TRBJ2-7,TGCAGCGTTGAACCAGCGGGAGTACTGCACGAGCAGTACTTC,CSVEPAGVLHEQYF
.,TRBV7-9,TRBD2,TRBJ2-1,TGTGCCAGCAGCACGGGACTAGCGGGCTCCTACAATGAGCAGTTCTTC,CASSTGLAGSYNEQFF
.,TRBV10-2,.,TRBJ2-3,TGCGCCAGCATGGGTCACGAAGTCACAGATACGCAGTATTTT,CASMGHEVTDTQYF
few,TRBV9,TRBD1,TRBJ2-7,TGTGCCAGCAGCGTAGGGGGACAGGGTGACGAGCAGTACTTC,CASSVGGQGDEQYF
many,TRBV20-1,.,TRBJ2-1,TGCAGTGCCCTTCGTGCGGGCGGTTACAATGAGCAGTTCTTC,CSALRAGGYNEQFF
few,TRBV28,.,TRBJ2-7,TGTGCCAGCAGTTTAGATGGATCCTTCATATACGAGCAGTACTTC,CASSLDGSFIYEQYF
medium-sized,TRBV5-1,.,TRBJ2-5,TGCGCCAGCAGCCAAGGTAGCGGTCAAGAGACCCAGTACTTC,CASSQGSGQETQYF
.,TRBV10-3,.,TRBJ2-7,TGTGCCACCGTAGCGGATAACTCCTACGAGCAGTACTTC,CATVADNSYEQYF
many,TRBV24-1,.,TRBJ2-1,TGTGCCACCAGTGATACCCTAGGCGGCAGCTCCTACAATGAGCAGTTCTTC,CATSDTLGGSSYNEQFF
.,TRBV11-1,TRBD2,TRBJ2-3,TGTGCCAGCTGCCCGCGGGGGGCGGAAACCCGGGGGTGTGCGCAGTATTTT,CASCPRGAETRGCAQYF
few,TRBV10-2,TRBD2,TRBJ2-3,TGCGCCAGCAGTGACGGGTCTAGCGGGAGGGTAGATACGCAGTATTTT,CASSDGSSGRVDTQYF
few,TRBV9,.,TRBJ2-7,TGTGCCAGCAGCCAGGGGGGCGGGGCTGGACTAGCCTCCTACGAGCAGTACTTC,CASSQGGGAGLASYEQYF
many,TRBV12-3/TRBV12-4,.,TRBJ1-1,TGTGCCAGCAGTGCACAGGGATATAACACTGAAGCTTTCTTT,CASSAQGYNTEAFF
many,TRBV12-3/TRBV12-4,.,TRBJ2-7,TGTGCCAGCAGTTTGGCGAGCTCCTACGAGCAGTACTTC,CASSLASSYEQYF
.,TRBV9,.,TRBJ2-4,TGTGCCAGCAGCGTAGGAGGGAGGGGGGAAAACATTCAGTACTTC,CASSVGGRGENIQYF
.,TRBV28,.,TRBJ2-3,TGTGCCAGCAAAGGCTTGGCATTCTACTACACAGATACGCAGTATTTT,CASKGLAFYYTDTQYF
few,TRBV7-9,TRBD2,TRBJ2-1,TGTGCCAGCAGCTCCCTACTAGCGGGGGGGTACAATGAGCAGTTCTTC,CASSSLLAGGYNEQFF
few,TRBV12-3/TRBV12-4,.,TRBJ2-2,TGTGCCAGCAGCTACACGGGCCGGGAGCTGTTTTTT,CASSYTGRELFF
many,TRBV24-1,TRBD1,TRBJ2-5,TGTGCCACCAGTGATACTACATGGACAGGGAAAGAGACCCAGTACTTC,CATSDTTWTGKETQYF
.,TRBV4-1,TRBD2,TRBJ2-7,TGCGCCAGCAGCCAGAGCGGGACTAGAACCCCTACGGAGCAGTACTTC,CASSQSGTRTPTEQYF
.,TRBV20-1,TRBD2,TRBJ2-1,TGCAGTGCGGTGTGGCGGGAGAGCTATGAGCAGTTCTTC,CSAVWRESYEQFF
.,TRBV20-1,.,TRBJ2-3,TGCAGTGGAAGTGCGCGAGATACGCAGTATTTT,CSGSARDTQYF
few,TRBV5-6,.,TRBJ2-7,TGTGCCAGCAGCTTTGGCAGGGGTGGTACTGGGTCCTACGAGCAGTACTTC,CASSFGRGGTGSYEQYF
many,TRBV12-3/TRBV12-4,.,TRBJ2-5,TGTGCCAGCAACCACAGGGTTTCGTGGGAGACCCAGTACTTC,CASNHRVSWETQYF
.,TRBV6-1,.,TRBJ1-1,TGTGTCAGCAGTGAAAGGATCGGGGGTCTGAACACTGAAGCTTTCTTT,CVSSERIGGLNTEAFF
few,TRBV12-3/TRBV12-4,TRBD1,TRBJ1-3,TGTGCCAGCAGTCGGGACAGGGGTTCTGGAAACACCATATATTTT,CASSRDRGSGNTIYF
.,TRBV28,.,TRBJ1-5,TGTGCCGGAAGGGAGGCCGGAGCTCAGCCCAATCAGCCCCAGCATTTT,CAGREAGAQPNQPQHF
many,TRBV25-1,.,TRBJ2-1,TGTGCCAGCAGTGGTGTCGGGTTCTTGGAAGGGCAGTTCTTC,CASSGVGFLEGQFF
many,TRBV28,.,TRBJ2-5,TGTGCCAGCAGTTGGCGCCCGGGACTCCTATCCAAAGAGACCCAGTACTTC,CASSWRPGLLSKETQYF
once,TRBV3-1,.,TRBJ2-1,TGTGCCAGCACCCAAGCCCCGCGCCCTTACAATGAGCAGTTCTTC,CASTQAPRPYNEQFF
few,TRBV4-3,.,TRBJ2-1,TGCGCCAGCAGCCAAGATAGCCCTTCCTACAATGAGCAGTTCTTC,CASSQDSPSYNEQFF
few,TRBV18,.,TRBJ2-5,TGTGCCAGCCAGGCCGGTGGTTCCGAGACCCAGTACTTC,CASQAGGSETQYF
.,TRBV6-1,.,TRBJ2-7,TGTGCCAGCAGGAGGACCGCAGGACACGAGCAGTACTTC,CASRRTAGHEQYF
many,TRBV28,.,TRBJ2-3,TGTGCCAGCAGCCAAACAGGGTATACGCAGTATTTT,CASSQTGYTQYF
many,TRBV6-5,.,TRBJ2-1,TGTGCCAGCAGTTACTCAAGTCACGGCAATGAGCAGTTCTTC,CASSYSSHGNEQFF
.,TRBV5-1,.,TRBJ2-7,TGCGCCAGCAGCTTGAAGCGTGTCGCCTCCTACGAGCAGTACTTC,CASSLKRVASYEQYF
.,TRBV5-6,TRBD2,TRBJ2-5,TGTGCCAGCAGCCCGCGGTTAAGGACTAGTCAAGAGACCCAGTACTTC,CASSPRLRTSQETQYF
few,TRBV7-8,.,TRBJ2-2,TGTGCCAGCAGCTTAGCGGGCCCCGCGGCCGGGGAGCTGTTTTTT,CASSLAGPAAGELFF
few,TRBV19,TRBD1,TRBJ2-1,TGTGCCAGTAGTATCGGGACAGGGAGTCTCAATGAGCAGTTCTTC,CASSIGTGSLNEQFF
.,TRBV28,.,TRBJ1-3,TGTGCCAGCACCTCCCCCGCTGGCGGAAACACCATATATTTT,CASTSPAGGNTIYF
few,TRBV12-3/TRBV12-4,TRBD1,TRBJ1-4,TGTGCCAGCAGTTTAGCGTTCGGGACAGGGGGCAATGAAAAACTGTTTTTT,CASSLAFGTGGNEKLFF
.,TRBV7-9,.,TRBJ2-7,TGTGCCAGCAGCCCCCCGGACAGAAACTACGAGCAGTACTTC,CASSPPDRNYEQYF
.,TRBV28,.,TRBJ2-3,TGTGCCAGCAGTTCCCCCCAGCGACAGATCGATACGCAGTATTTT,CASSSPQRQIDTQYF
many,TRBV20-1,.,TRBJ2-3,TGCAGTGCTAGAGACCTAGTTGTGGCCACAGATACGCAGTATTTT,CSARDLVVATDTQYF
.,TRBV24-1,TRBD2,TRBJ2-1,TGTGCCACCAGTGATAGGGCTAGCGGGAGTTGGAATGAGCAGTTCTTC,CATSDRASGSWNEQFF
few,TRBV9,.,TRBJ1-1,TGTGCCAGCAGCGTAGTGGTGGACACTGAAGCTTTCTTT,CASSVVVDTEAFF
few,TRBV20-1,TRBD2,TRBJ2-7,TGCAGTGCTCCCCGGACTAGCGGGTCCTACGAGCAGTACTTC,CSAPRTSGSYEQYF
few,TRBV7-2,.,TRBJ2-3,TGTGCCAGCAGCTTGCGGGGCTTAAGTTCCACAGATACGCAGTATTTT,CASSLRGLSSTDTQYF
few,TRBV7-2,.,TRBJ2-4,TGTGCCAGCAGCCCCGGTTGGGGGTCGCACATTCAGTACTTC,CASSPGWGSHIQYF
few,TRBV12-3/TRBV12-4,TRBD1,TRBJ1-3,TGTGCCAACCACAGGGGAACTGGAAACACCATATATTTT,CANHRGTGNTIYF
few,TRBV5-1,TRBD2,TRBJ2-1,TGCGCCAGCAGCTTGCCGGAGGGGCTAGCGGGAGTAGAGGATGAGCAGTTCTTC,CASSLPEGLAGVEDEQFF
.,TRBV27,TRBD2,TRBJ2-1,TGTGCCAGCAGATCTAGCGGGAGGGACAATGAGCAGTTCTTC,CASRSSGRDNEQFF